This T cell receptor (beta chain) came from a study of T-cell memory formation after mild COVID-19. Overall study: TCR clusters were mostly donor specific.

CDR3 length: 12 residues. J gave up 7 bases and V 9 bases, and 2 bases lay outside the gene matches. This clonotype showed up just a few times. What it recognizes is unknown. A 5'RACE reaction primed in the constant segment made cDNA libraries of TCR alpha and TCR beta, and these carried sample barcodes and UMIs. TCRdb fed the 5' RACE reads into MiXCR, producing one record per CDR3 protein. The data show tens of thousands of distinct CDR3 sequences, roughly 26% seen once. Overall study findings and caveats: Pre-infection memory contained some responding clones, which suggested that cross-reactive memory had joined.

The clonotype comes from a man in his late teens or twenties who had mild COVID-19 (a few samples of this study predate the infection). Cell type and time point are not known. The chain combines TRBV12-3 or TRBV12-4 with TRBJ2-1; 11 positions agree with TRBD2. The sequenced sample consisted of PBMCs or a T cell subset sorted from them (not recorded which). CDR3 DNA: TGTGCCAGTAGGACTAGCGGGAATGAGCAGTTCTTC. It yields the protein CASRTSGNEQFF.